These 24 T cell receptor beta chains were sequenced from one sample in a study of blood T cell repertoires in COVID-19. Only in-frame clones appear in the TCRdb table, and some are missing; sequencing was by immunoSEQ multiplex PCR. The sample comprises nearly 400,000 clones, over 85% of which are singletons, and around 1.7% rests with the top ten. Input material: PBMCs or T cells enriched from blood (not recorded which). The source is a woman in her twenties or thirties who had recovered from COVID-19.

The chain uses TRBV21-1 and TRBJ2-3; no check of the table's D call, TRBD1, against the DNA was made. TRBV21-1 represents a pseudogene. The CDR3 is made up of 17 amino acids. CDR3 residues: CASSKDPRYINTDTQYF. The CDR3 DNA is TGTGCCAGCAGCAAAGATCCCAGATATATTAACACAGATACGCAGTATTTT.

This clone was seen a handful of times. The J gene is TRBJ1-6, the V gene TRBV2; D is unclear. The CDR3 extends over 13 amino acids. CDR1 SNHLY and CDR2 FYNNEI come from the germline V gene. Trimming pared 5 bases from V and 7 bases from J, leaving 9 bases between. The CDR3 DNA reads TGTGCCAGCAGTCCGAGTCCGAATTCACCCCTCCACTTT. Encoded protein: CASSPSPNSPLHF.

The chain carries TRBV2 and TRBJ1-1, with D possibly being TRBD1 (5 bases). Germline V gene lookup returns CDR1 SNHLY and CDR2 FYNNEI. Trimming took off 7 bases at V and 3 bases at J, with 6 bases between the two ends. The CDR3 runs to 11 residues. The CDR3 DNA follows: TGTGCCAGCACGGGGGACACTGAAGCTTTCTTT. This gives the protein CASTGDTEAFF.

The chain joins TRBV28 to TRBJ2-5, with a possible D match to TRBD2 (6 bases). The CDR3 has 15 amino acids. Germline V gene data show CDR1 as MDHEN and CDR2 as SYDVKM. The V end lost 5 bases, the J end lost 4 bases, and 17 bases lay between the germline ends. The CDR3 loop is CASSPPGLRLETQYF. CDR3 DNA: TGTGCCAGCAGTCCTCCGGGACTGCGACTAGAGACCCAGTACTTC. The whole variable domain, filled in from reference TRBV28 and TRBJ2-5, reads DVKVTQSSRYLVKRTGEKVFLECVQDMDHENMFWYRQDPGLGLRLIYFSYDVKMKEKGDIPEGYSVSREKKERFSLILESASTNQTSMYLCASSPPGLRLETQYFGPGTRLLVL.

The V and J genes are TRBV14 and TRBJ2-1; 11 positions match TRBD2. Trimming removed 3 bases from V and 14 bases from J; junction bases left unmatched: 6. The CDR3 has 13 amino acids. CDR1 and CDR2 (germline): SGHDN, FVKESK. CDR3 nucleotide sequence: TGTGCCAGCAGCCATTTCCTAGCGGGAGGCAAGTTCTTC. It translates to CASSHFLAGGKFF.

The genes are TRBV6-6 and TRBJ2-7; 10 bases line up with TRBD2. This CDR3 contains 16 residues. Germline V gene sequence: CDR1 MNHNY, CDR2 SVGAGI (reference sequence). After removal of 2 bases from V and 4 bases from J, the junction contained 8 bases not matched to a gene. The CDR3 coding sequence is TGTGCCAGCAGTTACGTTAAGTGGACTAGCGGTTACGAGCAGTACTTC. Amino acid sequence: CASSYVKWTSGYEQYF.

CDR3 loop: CASSVGHLMNTEAFF. The CDR3 nucleotides are TGTGCCAGCAGCGTGGGACACCTCATGAACACTGAAGCTTTCTTT. The chain uses TRBV9 and TRBJ1-1; the D gene is possibly TRBD1 (6 bases). The CDR3 runs 15 residues. Trimming shortened V by 2 bases and J by 0 bases, and 11 bases separated the two germline ends. In germline, CDR1 is SGDLS, CDR2 YYNGEE.

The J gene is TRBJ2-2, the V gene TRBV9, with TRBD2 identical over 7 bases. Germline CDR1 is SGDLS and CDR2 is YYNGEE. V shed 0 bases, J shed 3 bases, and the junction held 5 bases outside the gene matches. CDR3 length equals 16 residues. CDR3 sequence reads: CASSVEGGSYTGELFF. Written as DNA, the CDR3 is TGTGCCAGCAGCGTAGAAGGCGGGAGTTACACCGGGGAGCTGTTTTTT.

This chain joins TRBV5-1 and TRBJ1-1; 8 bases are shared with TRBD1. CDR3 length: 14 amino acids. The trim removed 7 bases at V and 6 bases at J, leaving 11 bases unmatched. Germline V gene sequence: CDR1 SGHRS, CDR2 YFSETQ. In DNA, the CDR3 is TGCGCCAGCTCCCAGGGGGCGCAGTTACCTGAAGCTTTCTTT. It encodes CASSQGAQLPEAFF.

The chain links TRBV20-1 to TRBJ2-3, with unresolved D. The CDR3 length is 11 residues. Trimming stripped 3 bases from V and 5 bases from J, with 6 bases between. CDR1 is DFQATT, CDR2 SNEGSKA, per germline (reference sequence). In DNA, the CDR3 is TGCAGTGCTAGCCCTCTAGATACGCAGTATTTT. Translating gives CSASPLDTQYF.

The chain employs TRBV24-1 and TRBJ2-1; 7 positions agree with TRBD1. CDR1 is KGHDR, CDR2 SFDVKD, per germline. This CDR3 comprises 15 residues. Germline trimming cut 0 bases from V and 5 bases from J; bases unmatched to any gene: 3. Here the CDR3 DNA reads TGTGCCACCAGTGATTTGGGCGACAGGGACAATGAGCAGTTCTTC. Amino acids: CATSDLGDRDNEQFF.

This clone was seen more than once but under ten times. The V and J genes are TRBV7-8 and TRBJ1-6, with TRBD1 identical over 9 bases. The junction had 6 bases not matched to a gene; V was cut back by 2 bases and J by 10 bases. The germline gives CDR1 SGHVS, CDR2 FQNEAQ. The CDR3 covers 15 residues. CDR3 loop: CASSLSDRGRSPLHF. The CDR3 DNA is TGTGCCAGCAGCTTATCGGACAGGGGAAGGTCACCCCTCCACTTT.

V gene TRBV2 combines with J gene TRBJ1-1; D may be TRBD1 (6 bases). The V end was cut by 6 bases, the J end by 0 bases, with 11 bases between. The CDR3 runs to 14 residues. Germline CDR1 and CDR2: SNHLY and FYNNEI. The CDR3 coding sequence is TGTGCCAGCAGAGGGGACACCATGAACACTGAAGCTTTCTTT. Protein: CASRGDTMNTEAFF.

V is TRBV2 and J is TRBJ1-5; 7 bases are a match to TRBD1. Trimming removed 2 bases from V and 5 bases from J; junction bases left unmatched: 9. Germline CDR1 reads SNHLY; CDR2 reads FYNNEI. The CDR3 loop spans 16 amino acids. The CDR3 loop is CASSEPGQVGHQPQHF. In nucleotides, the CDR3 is TGTGCCAGCAGTGAACCTGGACAGGTAGGCCATCAGCCCCAGCATTTT.

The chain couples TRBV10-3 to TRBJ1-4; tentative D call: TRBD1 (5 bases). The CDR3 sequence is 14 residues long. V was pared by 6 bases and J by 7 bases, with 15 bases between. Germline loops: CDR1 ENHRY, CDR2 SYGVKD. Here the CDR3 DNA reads TGTGCCATCAGCCCCCACCGCGACAGTGAAAAACTGTTTTTT. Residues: CAISPHRDSEKLFF.

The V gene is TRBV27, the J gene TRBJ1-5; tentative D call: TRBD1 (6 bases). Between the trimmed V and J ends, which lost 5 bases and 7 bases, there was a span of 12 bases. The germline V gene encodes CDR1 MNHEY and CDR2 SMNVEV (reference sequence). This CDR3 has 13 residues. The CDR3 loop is CASSPPGVQPQHF. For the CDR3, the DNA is TGTGCCAGCAGTCCCCCAGGGGTCCAGCCCCAGCATTTT.

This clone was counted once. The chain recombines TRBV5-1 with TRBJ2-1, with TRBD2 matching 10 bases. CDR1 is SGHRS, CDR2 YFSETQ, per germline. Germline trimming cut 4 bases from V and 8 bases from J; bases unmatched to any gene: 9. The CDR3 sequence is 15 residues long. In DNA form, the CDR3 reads TGCGCCAGCAGCAGTAGCGGGAGGCTAACGTATGAGCAGTTCTTC. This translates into CASSSSGRLTYEQFF.

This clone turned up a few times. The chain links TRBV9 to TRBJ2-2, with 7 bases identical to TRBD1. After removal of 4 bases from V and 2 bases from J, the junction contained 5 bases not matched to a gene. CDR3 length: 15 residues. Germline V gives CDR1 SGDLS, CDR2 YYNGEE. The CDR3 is CASSNRDRNTGELFF. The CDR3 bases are TGTGCCAGCAGCAACCGGGACAGAAACACCGGGGAGCTGTTTTTT.

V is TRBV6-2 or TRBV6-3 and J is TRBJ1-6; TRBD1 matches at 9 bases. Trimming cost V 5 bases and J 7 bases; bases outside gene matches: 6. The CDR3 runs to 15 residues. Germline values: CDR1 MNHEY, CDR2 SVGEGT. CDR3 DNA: TGTGCCAGCAGTAAGGAGGGGACAGGGAATTCACCCCTCCACTTT. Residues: CASSKEGTGNSPLHF.

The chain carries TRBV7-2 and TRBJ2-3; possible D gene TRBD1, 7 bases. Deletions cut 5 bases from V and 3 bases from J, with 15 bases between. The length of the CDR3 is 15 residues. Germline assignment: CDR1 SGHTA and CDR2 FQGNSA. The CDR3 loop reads CASSPQAGGTDTQYF. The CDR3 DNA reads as TGTGCCAGCAGCCCCCAGGCAGGGGGGACAGATACGCAGTATTTT.

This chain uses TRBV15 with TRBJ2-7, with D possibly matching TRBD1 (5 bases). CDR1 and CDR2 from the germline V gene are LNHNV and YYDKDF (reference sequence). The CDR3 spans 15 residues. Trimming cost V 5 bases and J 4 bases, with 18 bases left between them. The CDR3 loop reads CATSGKTDVGYEQYF. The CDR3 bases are TGTGCCACCAGCGGAAAGACAGACGTGGGATACGAGCAGTACTTC.

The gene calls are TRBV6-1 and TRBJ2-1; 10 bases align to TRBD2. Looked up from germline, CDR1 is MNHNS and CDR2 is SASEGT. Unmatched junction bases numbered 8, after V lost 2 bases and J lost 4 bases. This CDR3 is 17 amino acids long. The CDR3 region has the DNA TGTGCCAGCAGTGAAAGCGGGCTAGCGGGGGCGTACAATGAGCAGTTCTTC. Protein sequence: CASSESGLAGAYNEQFF.

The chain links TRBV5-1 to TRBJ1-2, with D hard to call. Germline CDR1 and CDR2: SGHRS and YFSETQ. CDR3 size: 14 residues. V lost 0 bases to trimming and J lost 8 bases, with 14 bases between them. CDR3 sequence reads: CASSLGLGLGGYTF. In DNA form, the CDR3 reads TGCGCCAGCAGCTTGGGTTTAGGACTCGGGGGCTACACCTTC.

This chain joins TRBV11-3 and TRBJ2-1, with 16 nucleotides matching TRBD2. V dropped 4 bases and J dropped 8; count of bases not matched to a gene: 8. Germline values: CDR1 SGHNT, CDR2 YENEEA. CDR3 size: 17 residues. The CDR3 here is CASSSGTSGGATDEQFF. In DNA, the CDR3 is TGTGCCAGCAGCTCTGGGACTAGCGGGGGGGCGACCGATGAGCAGTTCTTC.